These T cell receptor beta chains were read from a single sample in a study of cytotoxic CD8 clonotypes in ibrutinib-treated CLL. Profiling relied on immunoSEQ multiplex PCR, and the TCRdb table lists in-frame clones only, not all of them. Of approximately 70,000 clones in the sample, about 84% were seen once. Sequences were derived from PBMCs, sampled at disease progression, from a patient treated with ibrutinib. These receptors originate from a human donor with chronic lymphocytic leukemia. CDR3s include the opening cysteine and the closing phenylalanine or tryptophan. A D gene is named only where the DNA matches it firmly. Expanded clones get a size class; other rows say once, few or many, or leave the size out.

size: -; V: TRBV30; D: -; J: TRBJ1-2; CDR3: CAWGDGSF; DNA: -
size: -; V: TRBV7-9; D: -; J: TRBJ1-1; CDR3: CASSQELNTEAFF; DNA: TGTGCCAGCAGCCAAGAACTGAACACTGAAGCTTTCTTT
size: -; V: TRBV5-6; D: TRBD2; J: TRBJ2-3; CDR3: CASSRLGREPYPHTDTQYF; DNA: TGTGCCAGCAGCCGACTTGGGCGGGAGCCATACCCCCACACAGATACGCAGTATTTT
size: -; V: TRBV9; D: TRBD1; J: TRBJ2-6; CDR3: CASSLQGAPVGANVLTF; DNA: TGTGCCAGCTCACTCCAGGGGGCGCCGGTTGGGGCCAACGTCCTGACTTTC
size: -; V: TRBV12-2; D: -; J: TRBJ1-4; CDR3: CASRLAHPGRGTNEKLFF; DNA: TGTGCAAGTCGCTTAGCTCACCCGGGGAGGGGAACTAATGAAAAACTGTTTTTT
size: -; V: TRBV15; D: TRBD1; J: TRBJ1-2; CDR3: CATSREGQPLGGYTF; DNA: TGTGCCACCAGCAGAGAGGGACAGCCTTTGGGTGGCTACACCTTC
size: -; V: TRBV6-6; D: -; J: TRBJ1-3; CDR3: CASSYSRASGNTIYF; DNA: TGTGCCAGCAGTTACTCGAGGGCCTCTGGAAACACCATATATTTT
size: -; V: TRBV4-1; D: -; J: TRBJ1-6; CDR3: CASSPGRSAYNSPLHF; DNA: TGCGCCAGCAGCCCTGGCCGATCGGCCTATAATTCACCCCTCCACTTT
size: -; V: TRBV29-1; D: -; J: TRBJ1-2; CDR3: CSVGPRGYGNYGYTF; DNA: TGCAGCGTGGGACCTAGGGGTTACGGGAACTATGGCTACACCTTC
size: -; V: TRBV19; D: -; J: TRBJ2-7; CDR3: CASSISRAEQYF; DNA: TGTGCCAGTAGTATTTCGAGGGCCGAGCAGTACTTC
size: -; V: TRBV15; D: -; J: TRBJ1-4; CDR3: CATSRDHGAGEKLFF; DNA: TGTGCCACCAGCAGAGATCACGGGGCAGGGGAAAAACTGTTTTTT
size: -; V: TRBV11-2; D: TRBD1; J: TRBJ2-7; CDR3: CASSLVGTGKQYF; DNA: TGTGCCAGCAGCTTAGTTGGGACAGGGAAGCAGTACTTC
size: -; V: TRBV15; D: -; J: TRBJ2-7; CDR3: CATSRERALSYEQYF; DNA: TGTGCCACCAGCAGAGAAAGGGCGCTTTCCTACGAGCAGTACTTC
size: medium-sized; V: TRBV18; D: TRBD1; J: TRBJ2-7; CDR3: CASSPVAGTGGYEQYF; DNA: TGTGCCAGCTCACCGGTAGCCGGGACAGGGGGCTACGAGCAGTACTTC
size: -; V: TRBV27; D: -; J: TRBJ1-1; CDR3: CASSPWDKNTEAFF; DNA: TGTGCCAGCAGTCCGTGGGACAAGAACACTGAAGCTTTCTTT
size: -; V: TRBV2; D: -; J: TRBJ2-3; CDR3: CASSTKYGVADTQYF; DNA: TGTGCCAGCAGTACTAAATATGGGGTGGCAGATACGCAGTATTTT
size: medium-sized; V: TRBV25-1; D: -; J: TRBJ1-5; CDR3: CASYPGEGHSNQPQHF; DNA: TGTGCCAGTTATCCAGGGGAAGGTCATAGCAATCAGCCCCAGCATTTT
size: few; V: TRBV27; D: -; J: TRBJ2-7; CDR3: CASSQAVSNYEQYF; DNA: TGTGCCAGCAGTCAAGCGGTATCTAACTACGAGCAGTACTTC
size: -; V: TRBV19; D: -; J: TRBJ1-2; CDR3: CAKPHGQGKRGPNGYTF; DNA: TGTGCCAAACCCCACGGGCAGGGGAAGAGGGGTCCAAATGGCTACACCTTC
size: once; V: TRBV7-9; D: TRBD1; J: TRBJ2-7; CDR3: CASSFSGTGGYEQYF; DNA: TGTGCCAGCAGCTTCTCCGGGACAGGGGGCTACGAGCAGTACTTC
size: -; V: TRBV10-3; D: -; J: TRBJ2-7; CDR3: CAISQGGRGYEQYF; DNA: TGTGCCATCAGCCAGGGAGGCAGGGGCTACGAGCAGTACTTC
size: -; V: TRBV19; D: -; J: TRBJ1-2; CDR3: CASSIDSYYGYTF; DNA: TGTGCCAGTAGTATAGACAGCTACTATGGCTACACCTTC
size: -; V: TRBV6-6; D: TRBD1; J: TRBJ2-7; CDR3: CASSREDRHEQYF; DNA: TGTGCCAGCAGTAGAGAGGACAGGCACGAGCAGTACTTC
size: -; V: TRBV5-6; D: -; J: TRBJ1-6; CDR3: CASTKTGKNSPLHF; DNA: TGTGCCAGCACCAAAACAGGGAAGAATTCACCCCTCCACTTT
size: -; V: TRBV5-1; D: TRBD1; J: TRBJ2-6; CDR3: CASSLRQGAGANVLTF; DNA: TGCGCCAGCAGCTTGAGACAGGGGGCTGGGGCCAACGTCCTGACTTTC
size: -; V: TRBV9; D: -; J: TRBJ2-3; CDR3: CASSPAGTYGTDTQYF; DNA: TGTGCCAGCAGCCCTGCAGGGACCTATGGCACAGATACGCAGTATTTT
size: -; V: TRBV19; D: -; J: TRBJ1-2; CDR3: CASSIIGAGFEGYTF; DNA: TGTGCCAGTAGTATAATAGGGGCCGGTTTCGAGGGCTACACCTTC
size: -; V: TRBV7-9; D: TRBD2; J: TRBJ2-4; CDR3: CASSNVPSGGRKKNIQYF; DNA: TGTGCCAGCAGTAATGTCCCTAGCGGGGGGAGGAAGAAAAACATTCAGTACTTC
size: -; V: TRBV4-2; D: TRBD2; J: TRBJ2-3; CDR3: CASSQVGGTTDTQYF; DNA: TGTGCCAGCAGCCAAGTCGGGGGGACCACAGATACGCAGTATTTT
size: -; V: TRBV18; D: -; J: TRBJ1-2; CDR3: CASSQTGARGYTF; DNA: TGTGCCAGCTCACAAACAGGCGCGAGGGGCTACACCTTC
size: -; V: TRBV6-1; D: -; J: TRBJ1-3; CDR3: CASSVSRGFPSNTIYF; DNA: TGTGCCAGCAGTGTTTCCCGGGGTTTCCCTAGTAACACCATATATTTT
size: -; V: TRBV5-1; D: -; J: TRBJ2-2; CDR3: CASSPRGANTGELFF; DNA: TGCGCCAGCAGCCCCAGGGGCGCTAACACCGGGGAGCTGTTTTTT
size: -; V: TRBV7-8; D: -; J: TRBJ1-2; CDR3: CASSLNPGLYGYTF; DNA: TGTGCCAGCAGCTTAAATCCAGGACTCTATGGCTACACCTTC
size: -; V: TRBV5-8; D: -; J: TRBJ1-1; CDR3: CASSFGTPEAFF; DNA: TGTGCCAGCAGCTTCGGGACGCCAGAAGCTTTCTTT
size: few; V: TRBV4-2; D: -; J: TRBJ2-7; CDR3: CASSQGKPRQSYEQYF; DNA: TGTGCCAGCAGCCAGGGAAAACCCCGACAGTCCTACGAGCAGTACTTC
size: once; V: TRBV5-6; D: -; J: TRBJ1-2; CDR3: CASSLGGFGYTF; DNA: TGTGCCAGCAGCTTGGGGGGGTTTGGCTACACCTTC
size: -; V: TRBV25-1; D: -; J: TRBJ2-1; CDR3: CASSWANEQFF; DNA: TGTGCCAGCAGTTGGGCTAATGAGCAGTTCTTC
size: -; V: TRBV10-1; D: -; J: TRBJ2-3; CDR3: CASSESGSTDTQYF; DNA: TGCGCCAGCAGTGAGTCGGGCAGCACAGATACGCAGTATTTT
size: -; V: TRBV10-3; D: TRBD1; J: TRBJ2-7; CDR3: CAIRSTGNNYEQYF; DNA: TGTGCCATCAGGTCGACAGGGAACAACTACGAGCAGTACTTC
size: -; V: TRBV29-1; D: -; J: TRBJ2-7; CDR3: CSVEGATYEQYF; DNA: TGCAGCGTTGAAGGAGCCACCTACGAGCAGTACTTC
size: -; V: TRBV4-1; D: -; J: TRBJ2-7; CDR3: CASSQGEGTVAYEQYF; DNA: TGCGCCAGCAGCCAAGGGGAGGGGACAGTTGCCTACGAGCAGTACTTC
size: -; V: TRBV7-9; D: TRBD1; J: TRBJ1-6; CDR3: CAGQGDNSPLHF; DNA: TGTGCCGGCCAGGGGGACAATTCACCCCTCCACTTT
size: -; V: TRBV4-2; D: -; J: TRBJ2-1; CDR3: CASSQDGRSREQFF; DNA: TGTGCCAGCAGCCAAGATGGAAGGTCCCGGGAGCAGTTCTTC
size: -; V: TRBV5-8; D: TRBD2; J: TRBJ2-5; CDR3: CASSLSPSGQETQYF; DNA: TGTGCCAGCAGCTTATCCCCTAGCGGCCAAGAGACCCAGTACTTC
size: -; V: TRBV6-1; D: TRBD1; J: TRBJ1-1; CDR3: CASSLDRADTEAFF; DNA: TGTGCCAGCAGCCTCGACAGGGCGGACACTGAAGCTTTCTTT
size: -; V: TRBV30; D: -; J: TRBJ1-5; CDR3: CAWSELGNQPQHF; DNA: TGTGCCTGGAGTGAACTGGGAAATCAGCCCCAGCATTTT
size: -; V: TRBV5-6; D: -; J: TRBJ2-7; CDR3: CASSLDPYSPSYEQYF; DNA: TGTGCCAGCAGCTTGGATCCATATTCGCCTTCCTACGAGCAGTACTTC
size: -; V: TRBV7-9; D: TRBD2; J: TRBJ2-5; CDR3: CASSLVLAGQETQYF; DNA: TGTGCCAGCAGCTTAGTCCTAGCGGGACAAGAGACCCAGTACTTC
size: -; V: TRBV6-1; D: -; J: TRBJ2-7; CDR3: CASTRPGRETYEQYF; DNA: TGTGCCAGCACTAGACCGGGACGGGAAACCTACGAGCAGTACTTC
size: -; V: TRBV5-1; D: -; J: TRBJ2-1; CDR3: CASSLAVYNEQFF; DNA: TGCGCCAGCAGCTTGGCCGTTTACAATGAGCAGTTCTTC
size: once; V: TRBV30; D: -; J: TRBJ2-7; CDR3: CAWRLVGEQYF; DNA: TGTGCCTGGAGACTAGTCGGCGAGCAGTACTTC